These 8 T cell receptor beta chains share one sample of origin, sequenced in a study of neurological immune-mediated disorders. Each CDR3 protein is one row after TCRdb ran MiXCR on the 5' RACE reads. The data show 25,000 to 30,000 distinct CDR3 sequences, over 3% seen once. Specimen: PBMCs. The receptors were gathered from a woman in her 30s with multiple sclerosis.

This clonotype has a handful of counts. A much larger clone differs by one base, so this may be a read error. The chain is built from TRBV7-2 and TRBJ2-7; 7 nucleotides line up with TRBD2. The V gene end was trimmed by 5 bases and the J gene end by 4 bases; junction bases not matched to a gene: 8. CDR1 and CDR2 (germline): SGHTA, FQGNSA. The CDR3 spans 14 residues. Written as DNA, the CDR3 is TGTGCCAGCAGCCTGTGCGGGAGTAGGTACGAGCAGTACTTC. Protein: CASSLCGSRYEQYF.

This clonotype was detected ten times or more. The chain carries TRBV20-1 and TRBJ2-1; no definite D call. V lost 0 bases and J lost 2, with 11 bases in between. Looked up from germline, CDR1 is DFQATT and CDR2 is SNEGSKA (reference sequence). The CDR3 is made up of 15 amino acids. CDR3 coding DNA: TGCAGTGCTAGAGATAGAAGACTCCCCTACAATGAGCAGTTCTTC. Amino acid sequence: CSARDRRLPYNEQFF.

At least ten counts were recorded for this clonotype. The rearrangement uses TRBV25-1 and TRBJ2-4; D gene unclear. The germline gives CDR1 MGHDK, CDR2 SYGVNS. Trimming pared 0 bases from V and 2 bases from J, leaving 5 bases between. This CDR3 region has 14 residues. The CDR3 DNA is TGTGCCAGCAGTGAATATGAATCCAAAAACATTCAGTACTTC. Translation gives CASSEYESKNIQYF. Full variable domain (outside the CDR3, taken from reference TRBV25-1 and TRBJ2-4): EADIYQTPRYLVIGTGKKITLECSQTMGHDKMYWYQQDPGMELHLIHYSYGVNSTEKGDLSSESTVSRIRTEHFPLTLESARPSHTSQYLCASSEYESKNIQYFGAGTRLSVL.

This clonotype was recorded at least ten times. This CDR3 reads CASSQTFRTSGGPTDTQYF. CDR3 sequence (DNA): TGTGCCAGCAGCCAAACTTTCCGGACTAGCGGGGGGCCAACGGATACGCAGTATTTT. The chain combines TRBV14 with TRBJ2-3; 14 bases agree with TRBD2. This CDR3 is 19 amino acids long. The J segment lost 6 bases and the V segment lost 2 bases, leaving 13 bases of the junction unmatched. The germline CDR1 and CDR2 sequences are SGHDN and FVKESK.

Ten or more counts support this clonotype. The chain is built from TRBV29-1 and TRBJ2-1, with a tentative D call TRBD1 (5 bases). V was shortened by 6 bases and J by 9 bases, with 12 bases between the two germline ends. The CDR3 sequence is 11 residues long. Germline-derived CDR1 and CDR2 are SQVTM and ANQGSEA. CDR3 bases: TGCAGCGTGGATGACAGTCTTGAGCAGTTCTTC. Residues: CSVDDSLEQFF.

This clonotype was recorded at least ten times. The genes are TRBV4-2 and TRBJ1-1, with D unresolved. Germline values: CDR1 LGHNA, CDR2 YNFKEQ. There are 13 residues in the CDR3. V was cut by 1 base and J by 0 bases, with 3 bases left in between. Written as DNA, the CDR3 is TGTGCCAGCAGCCAAGGCATGAACACTGAAGCTTTCTTT. It encodes CASSQGMNTEAFF.

This clonotype was detected many times. This chain connects TRBV5-1 to TRBJ1-4; possibly TRBD1 for D (5 bases). Germline CDR1 is SGHRS and CDR2 is YFSETQ. V lost 5 bases and J lost 8, with 7 bases in between. The CDR3 runs 11 residues. The CDR3 is CASRRDEKLFF. The CDR3 coding sequence is TGCGCCAGCAGGCGGGACGAAAAACTGTTTTTT.

This clonotype was recorded many times. This rearrangement joins TRBV9 to TRBJ1-2, with D perhaps matching TRBD1 (5 bases). Trimming pared 2 bases from V and 5 bases from J, leaving 13 bases between. Germline values: CDR1 SGDLS, CDR2 YYNGEE. The CDR3 extends over 14 amino acids. CDR3: CASSVADSGYGYTF. The CDR3 nucleotides read TGTGCCAGCAGCGTGGCTGACAGCGGGTATGGCTACACCTTC.